The 23 T cell receptor beta chains reported below all come from one sample, sequenced in a study of cytomegalovirus exposure and HLA in healthy donors. This PCR relied on a set of 60 Vbeta primers and 13 Jbeta primers. Assay: immunoSEQ multiplex PCR; the TCRdb copy retains only in-frame clones and omits some. Among around 140,000 clones, roughly 79% were seen once, and the ten largest hold approximately 1.5%. The specimen sequenced was PBMCs. The receptors were sampled from a man aged 30 to 45 in good health and CMV-seropositive.

The chain couples TRBV9 to TRBJ2-3; TRBD1 is a possible D gene (5 bases). CDR3 size: 14 residues. Germline V gene lookup returns CDR1 SGDLS and CDR2 YYNGEE. V gave up 4 bases and J gave up 0 bases, with 9 bases separating them. DNA of the CDR3: TGTGCCAGCAGCTCTGGGGCTAGCACAGATACGCAGTATTTT. Protein sequence: CASSSGASTDTQYF.

The chain recombines TRBV2 with TRBJ1-4, with no clear D. V was pared by 6 bases and J by 6 bases, with 11 bases between. Germline values: CDR1 SNHLY, CDR2 FYNNEI. The CDR3 is 13 residues long. The CDR3 region has the DNA TGTGCCAGCAGGTGGGGAGGGCATGAAAAACTGTTTTTT. Its protein is CASRWGGHEKLFF.

CDR3 in amino acids: CASSSGTGGLAYEQYF. The CDR3 DNA is TGCGCCAGCAGCTCCGGGACAGGGGGTTTAGCTTACGAGCAGTACTTC. The chain couples TRBV5-1 to TRBJ2-7; 11 positions match TRBD1. J was trimmed by 4 bases and V by 3 bases; bases with no gene match: 9. The CDR3 is made up of 16 amino acids. Germline assignment: CDR1 SGHRS and CDR2 YFSETQ.

The chain uses TRBV28 and TRBJ1-1; D possibly corresponds to TRBD1 (6 bases). The V gene's germline CDR1 is MDHEN and CDR2 SYDVKM. The CDR3 covers 13 residues. Trimming left V 2 bases short and J 4 bases short, with 8 bases between. In nucleotides, the CDR3 is TGTGCCAGCAGTTTAATCAGGGGCACTGAAGCTTTCTTT. This translates into CASSLIRGTEAFF.

For the CDR3, the DNA is TGTGCCAGCAGCCCCACAGGGTATCATGAGCAGTTCTTC. Amino acid sequence: CASSPTGYHEQFF. The chain uses TRBV5-6 and TRBJ2-1, with D possibly TRBD1 on 6 matching bases. V dropped 4 bases and J dropped 8 bases, with 13 bases sitting between them. The CDR3 loop spans 13 amino acids. CDR1 and CDR2 (germline): SGHDT, YYEEEE.

The chain has TRBV28 and TRBJ1-5; 7 bases fit TRBD1. The germline V gene encodes CDR1 MDHEN and CDR2 SYDVKM. Trimming cost V 10 bases and J 4 bases; bases outside gene matches: 7. The CDR3 extends over 13 amino acids. As DNA, the CDR3 is TGTGCCACCGACCTGACAGGGAATCAGCCCCAGCATTTT. It yields the protein CATDLTGNQPQHF.

This clone was detected only a few times. The CDR3 here is CASSPEALPTGELFF. The CDR3 DNA is TGTGCCAGCTCACCTGAGGCCCTCCCCACCGGGGAGCTGTTTTTT. The chain recombines TRBV18 with TRBJ2-2; D is unresolved. CDR1 and CDR2 from the germline V gene are KGHSH and LQKENI. There are 15 residues in the CDR3. Trimming took off 3 bases at V and 4 bases at J, with 12 bases between the two ends.

The J gene is TRBJ1-5, the V gene TRBV19; D unresolved. The germline gives CDR1 LNHDA, CDR2 SQIVND (reference sequence). This CDR3 has 12 residues. V was clipped by 4 bases and J by 4 bases, with 5 bases between them. In DNA form, the CDR3 reads TGTGCCAGTAGTAAACGGAATCAGCCCCAGCATTTT. This gives the protein CASSKRNQPQHF. Together with reference TRBV19 and TRBJ1-5, the CDR3 gives the full variable domain: DGGITQSPKYLFRKEGQNVTLSCEQNLNHDAMYWYRQDPGQGLRLIYYSQIVNDFQKGDIAEGYSVSREKKESFPLTVTSAQKNPTAFYLCASSKRNQPQHFGDGTRLSIL.

The chain links TRBV27 to TRBJ1-5, with D perhaps matching TRBD1 (5 bases). Germline values: CDR1 MNHEY, CDR2 SMNVEV (reference sequence). This CDR3 contains 13 residues. V was trimmed by 4 bases and J by 5 bases, leaving 9 bases between them. DNA of the CDR3: TGTGCCAGCAGTTCGTCCAGGGATCAGCCCCAGCATTTT. It translates to CASSSSRDQPQHF.

The DNA of the CDR3 is TGTGCCAGCAGTTCAGGGGGAATCTCCTACAATGAGCAGTTCTTC. It specifies CASSSGGISYNEQFF. The chain is built from TRBV25-1 and TRBJ2-1, with 7 bases fitting TRBD1. V lost 5 bases and J lost 0; bases outside the gene matches: 4. The CDR3 is 15 residues long. The germline V gene has CDR1 MGHDK and CDR2 SYGVNS. Drawing the rest from reference TRBV25-1 and TRBJ2-1, the complete variable domain is EADIYQTPRYLVIGTGKKITLECSQTMGHDKMYWYQQDPGMELHLIHYSYGVNSTEKGDLSSESTVSRIRTEHFPLTLESARPSHTSQYLCASSSGGISYNEQFFGPGTRLTVL.

The CDR3 sequence is CASRRAGGPGEQYF. In nucleotides, the CDR3 is TGTGCCAGCAGGAGAGCGGGAGGGCCTGGCGAGCAGTACTTC. The rearrangement uses TRBV13 and TRBJ2-7; 10 bases line up with TRBD2. Unmatched junction bases numbered 8, after V lost 6 bases and J lost 6 bases. The CDR3 consists of 14 residues. From germline, CDR1 is PRHDT and CDR2 FYEKMQ (reference sequence).

The rearrangement links TRBV11-2 to TRBJ2-7; D remains unclear. Trimming took off 8 bases at V and 4 bases at J, with 15 bases between the two ends. Per germline, CDR1 SGHAT and CDR2 FQNNGV. This CDR3 spans 13 amino acids. CDR3 in DNA: TGTGCCAGCGTCTACCAACCTCCATACGAGCAGTACTTC. Its translation: CASVYQPPYEQYF.

CDR3 loop: CASSSGLAGFNEQFF. The CDR3 nucleotides are TGTGCCAGCAGCTCTGGACTAGCGGGCTTCAATGAGCAGTTCTTC. The V call is TRBV7-3, the J call TRBJ2-1; 11 bases agree with TRBD2. Germline V gene lookup returns CDR1 SGHTA and CDR2 FQGTGA. The CDR3 spans 15 residues. Unmatched junction bases numbered 5, after V lost 4 bases and J lost 6 bases.

V and J are TRBV5-8 and TRBJ1-2; D might be TRBD1 (6 bases). The CDR3 contains 13 residues. V was pared by 0 bases and J by 5 bases, with 8 bases between. Germline V gene sequence: CDR1 SGHTS, CDR2 YDEGEE. The CDR3 nucleotides read TGTGCCAGCAGCTTGGGGACAGAGTATGGCTACACCTTC. Protein product: CASSLGTEYGYTF.

This chain connects TRBV6-5 to TRBJ1-2; 10 bases fit TRBD1. Germline V CDR1 and CDR2: MNHEY, SVGAGI. J was trimmed by 4 bases and V by 6 bases; bases with no gene match: 5. This CDR3 is 14 amino acids long. CDR3: CASRGTGVSYGYTF. The CDR3 DNA follows: TGTGCCAGCAGGGGGACAGGGGTGAGCTATGGCTACACCTTC.

This clone has a handful of counts. The genes are TRBV4-1 and TRBJ1-1, with D maybe TRBD1 (6 bases). The CDR3 contains 15 residues. Trimming shortened V by 2 bases and J by 4 bases, and 14 bases separated the two germline ends. The germline gives CDR1 MGHRA, CDR2 YSYEKL. The DNA of the CDR3 is TGCGCCAGCAGCCAACGGCTTCAGGGGAGCACTGAAGCTTTCTTT. Amino acid sequence: CASSQRLQGSTEAFF.

V gene TRBV4-1 combines with J gene TRBJ2-1; D perhaps matches TRBD2 (6 bases). Trimming took 1 base from V and 0 from J, leaving 13 bases between them. This CDR3 is 17 amino acids long. Germline V gives CDR1 MGHRA, CDR2 YSYEKL. CDR3 DNA: TGCGCCAGCAGCCAAGTCGTCGGGAGCAGCTCCTACAATGAGCAGTTCTTC. Translation: CASSQVVGSSSYNEQFF.

The V call is TRBV29-1, the J call TRBJ2-1; D may be TRBD2 (6 bases). Between the trimmed V and J ends, which lost 7 bases and 8 bases, there was a span of 18 bases. This CDR3 is built from 13 residues. Germline assignment: CDR1 SQVTM and CDR2 ANQGSEA. The CDR3 loop is CSAPGPSEDEQFF. The CDR3 DNA sequence: TGCAGCGCCCCAGGTCCTAGCGAGGATGAGCAGTTCTTC.

The V gene is TRBV4-2, the J gene TRBJ2-3, with a possible D match to TRBD2 (6 bases). The V gene's germline CDR1 is LGHNA and CDR2 YNFKEQ. The CDR3 is 17 residues long. Trimming took off 0 bases at V and 0 bases at J, with 13 bases between the two ends. Written as DNA, the CDR3 is TGTGCCAGCAGCCAAGAGGGTAGCGGCAAAAGCACAGATACGCAGTATTTT. Amino acid sequence: CASSQEGSGKSTDTQYF.

This clone was detected only once. The V gene is TRBV7-3, the J gene TRBJ2-5, with 10 bases lining up with TRBD2. With V trimmed by 1 base and J by 0 bases, 8 bases remained unmatched. This CDR3 spans 18 amino acids. The V gene's germline CDR1 is SGHTA and CDR2 FQGTGA. Written as DNA, the CDR3 is TGTGCCAGCAGCTTAAGGGGTGGAGCGGGGGGGAACCAAGAGACCCAGTACTTC. As protein: CASSLRGGAGGNQETQYF.

The chain combines TRBV7-2 with TRBJ2-3; the D gene is possibly TRBD1 (5 bases). Germline V gives CDR1 SGHTA, CDR2 FQGNSA. V lost 5 bases and J 4 bases, leaving 10 bases between the germline ends. CDR3 size: 13 residues. CDR3 sequence: CASSRTYADTQYF. The CDR3 DNA reads TGTGCCAGCAGCCGGACATACGCAGATACGCAGTATTTT.

The V call is TRBV10-2, the J call TRBJ1-4, with 7 bases fitting TRBD1. V lost 8 bases and J lost 7; bases outside the gene matches: 7. This CDR3 contains 13 residues. Germline V gene data show CDR1 as WSHSY and CDR2 as SAAADI. The CDR3 loop is CASAQAGGEKLFF. The DNA of the CDR3 is TGCGCCAGCGCTCAGGCAGGGGGTGAAAAACTGTTTTTT.

The chain joins TRBV11-2 to TRBJ2-5, with D perhaps matching TRBD2 (6 bases). Trimming left V 5 bases short and J 2 bases short, with 18 bases between. Germline V gene data show CDR1 as SGHAT and CDR2 as FQNNGV. The CDR3 length is 16 residues. The CDR3 nucleotides are TGTGCCAGCAGCCCAGAGGCGGCGGGGCGACAAGAGACCCAGTACTTC. Amino acids: CASSPEAAGRQETQYF.